The 24 T cell receptor beta chains reported below all come from one sample, sequenced in a study of OX40 agonist ivuxolimab in advanced cancers. Only in-frame clones appear in the TCRdb table, and some are missing; sequencing was by immunoSEQ multiplex PCR. The sample contains tens of thousands of clones, 90% of which appear only once. This specimen was CD4+ or CD8+ T cells sorted from blood, taken in a trial of the OX40 agonist ivuxolimab. These receptor sequences come from an adult with an advanced solid tumor such as melanoma, head and neck, liver or kidney cancer.

The V gene is TRBV12-5, the J gene TRBJ2-2; 10 nucleotides align to TRBD1. V shed 3 bases and J 5 bases; nucleotides not matched to a gene: 3. The germline V gene encodes CDR1 LGHNT and CDR2 FRNRAP. The CDR3 consists of 15 residues. The CDR3 here is CASGFGTGVTGELFF. CDR3 sequence (DNA): TGTGCTAGTGGTTTCGGGACAGGGGTAACCGGGGAGCTGTTTTTT.

This chain links TRBV6-1 with TRBJ2-5, with D perhaps given as TRBD1 or TRBD2 (5 bases each). Germline-derived CDR1 and CDR2 are MNHNS and SASEGT. This CDR3 region has 13 residues. The ends were cut back, 4 bases at V and 1 base at J, with 7 bases in the middle. CDR3 DNA: TGTGCCAGCAGTGCTGGGACCCAAGAGACCCAGTACTTC. This translates into CASSAGTQETQYF.

In DNA form, the CDR3 reads TGTGCCAGCAGTGGGGGCCAGAGCTACGTTCAGAATGAGCAGTTCTTC. It specifies CASSGGQSYVQNEQFF. V gene TRBV5-4 combines with J gene TRBJ2-1; D is possibly TRBD1 (6 bases). The V gene lost 5 bases and the J gene lost 7 bases, with 22 bases spanning the gap. In germline, CDR1 is SGHNT, CDR2 YYREEE (reference sequence). CDR3 size: 16 residues.

CDR3 loop: CSVEEGGLAETQYF. DNA for the CDR3: TGCAGCGTTGAAGAGGGGGGTTTGGCAGAGACCCAGTACTTC. The J gene is TRBJ2-5, the V gene TRBV29-1, with D perhaps matching TRBD2 (6 bases). Per germline, CDR1 SQVTM and CDR2 ANQGSEA. CDR3 size: 14 residues. V gave up 0 bases and J gave up 4 bases, with 12 bases separating them.

The rearrangement joins TRBV11-2 to TRBJ1-2; TRBD1 is a possible D gene (5 bases). CDR3 length: 16 residues. Germline V gene sequence: CDR1 SGHAT, CDR2 FQNNGV. Trimming pared 5 bases from V and 5 bases from J, leaving 21 bases between. This CDR3 reads CASSLRQPTGGYGYTF. In DNA form, the CDR3 reads TGTGCCAGCAGCCTTAGGCAGCCGACTGGGGGGTATGGCTACACCTTC.

In DNA form, the CDR3 reads TGTGCCAGCAGTTATACCGATTTTTATGGCTACACCTTC. Protein product: CASSYTDFYGYTF. The chain employs TRBV27 and TRBJ1-2; D call uncertain. The CDR3 extends over 13 amino acids. Trimming removed 4 bases from V and 5 bases from J, with 11 bases in between. Germline CDR1 and CDR2: MNHEY and SMNVEV (reference sequence).

This chain joins TRBV18 and TRBJ1-6; D remains ambiguous. Looked up from germline, CDR1 is KGHSH and CDR2 is LQKENI. V was trimmed by 8 bases and J by 0 bases, leaving 11 bases between them. CDR3 length: 15 amino acids. The CDR3 here is CASQGSSSYNSPLHF. The CDR3 DNA reads as TGTGCCAGCCAAGGGTCGAGCTCCTATAATTCACCCCTCCACTTT.

CDR3 residues: CASSLARAREQFF. The CDR3 coding sequence is TGTGCCAGCAGCTTGGCGCGGGCAAGGGAGCAGTTCTTC. The V gene is TRBV5-4, the J gene TRBJ2-1; D might be TRBD2 (5 bases). Per the germline V gene, CDR1 is SGHNT and CDR2 is YYREEE (reference sequence). V lost 0 bases to trimming and J lost 10 bases, with 11 bases between them. The CDR3 is 13 amino acids.

The chain combines TRBV7-9 with TRBJ1-4; D possibly corresponds to TRBD1 (6 bases). This CDR3 contains 12 residues. The V end lost 3 bases, the J end lost 13 bases, and 12 bases lay between the germline ends. Germline CDR1 reads SEHNR; CDR2 reads FQNEAQ (reference sequence). CDR3 protein: CASSFDQGRLFF. The DNA of the CDR3 is TGTGCCAGCAGCTTTGACCAGGGGAGACTGTTTTTT.

The chain is built from TRBV30 and TRBJ2-2; 7 bases agree with TRBD1. V lost 0 bases, J lost 0 bases, and 4 bases stayed unmatched. Germline V gene data show CDR1 as GTSNPN and CDR2 as SVGIG (reference sequence). There are 16 residues in the CDR3. The CDR3 DNA reads as TGTGCCTGGAGTGTGAGACAGGGAACGAACACCGGGGAGCTGTTTTTT. This translates into CAWSVRQGTNTGELFF.

The V call is TRBV6-4, the J call TRBJ2-3, with 8 nucleotides matching TRBD1. CDR1 is MRHNA, CDR2 SNTAGT, per germline. The CDR3 covers 14 residues. The V segment lost 3 bases and the J segment 4 bases; nucleotides outside the gene matches: 3. CDR3 amino acids: CASSEQGAADTQYF. Written as DNA, the CDR3 is TGTGCCAGCAGTGAGCAGGGGGCGGCAGATACGCAGTATTTT.

The rearrangement joins TRBV27 to TRBJ1-4; D is perhaps TRBD1 (6 bases). Germline CDR1 and CDR2: MNHEY and SMNVEV (reference sequence). With 7 bases removed from V and 0 bases from J, the gap between germline ends came to 12 bases. This CDR3 contains 15 residues. The CDR3 loop reads CASKGAGATNEKLFF. The CDR3 nucleotides are TGTGCCAGCAAAGGAGCAGGGGCAACTAATGAAAAACTGTTTTTT.

V usage is TRBV7-8 and J usage is TRBJ1-5, with unresolved D. CDR3 length equals 14 residues. Trimming removed 5 bases from V and 7 bases from J, with 15 bases in between. Germline CDR1 and CDR2: SGHVS and FQNEAQ. For the CDR3, the DNA is TGTGCCAGCAGCCCCCGGGCCCCCGGGCAGCCCCAGCATTTT. Protein sequence: CASSPRAPGQPQHF.

CDR3: CASGTGRGAQYF. The CDR3 region has the DNA TGTGCCAGTGGGACAGGGAGAGGGGCCCAGTACTTC. This chain joins TRBV19 and TRBJ2-5, with TRBD1 matching over 9 bases. CDR3 length: 12 residues. Germline trimming cut 8 bases from V and 9 bases from J; bases unmatched to any gene: 7. Germline V lookup: CDR1 LNHDA, CDR2 SQIVND (reference sequence).

This chain links TRBV19 with TRBJ1-5; D possibly corresponds to TRBD1 (5 bases). Trimming shortened V by 4 bases and J by 0 bases, and 13 bases separated the two germline ends. Looked up from germline, CDR1 is LNHDA and CDR2 is SQIVND (reference sequence). CDR3 length: 16 amino acids. The CDR3 region has the DNA TGTGCCAGTAGTACCACAGGAGGGAATAGCAATCAGCCCCAGCATTTT. Residues: CASSTTGGNSNQPQHF. Full variable domain (remainder filled in from reference TRBV19 and TRBJ1-5): DGGITQSPKYLFRKEGQNVTLSCEQNLNHDAMYWYRQDPGQGLRLIYYSQIVNDFQKGDIAEGYSVSREKKESFPLTVTSAQKNPTAFYLCASSTTGGNSNQPQHFGDGTRLSIL.

The rearrangement uses TRBV4-1 and TRBJ2-1; 7 positions match TRBD1. The germline V gene has CDR1 MGHRA and CDR2 YSYEKL. This CDR3 has 11 amino acids. J lost 7 bases, V lost 6 bases, and 0 bases had no gene match. DNA for the CDR3: TGCGCCAGCAGACAGGGGAATGAGCAGTTCTTC. This translates into CASRQGNEQFF.

This chain uses TRBV9 with TRBJ2-5; D might be TRBD1 or TRBD2, each matching 5 bases. CDR1 SGDLS and CDR2 YYNGEE come from the germline V gene. CDR3 length: 13 amino acids. Trimming left V 4 bases short and J 5 bases short, with 12 bases between. The CDR3 protein is CASSSGTGETQYF. The CDR3 DNA reads TGTGCCAGCAGCTCGGGGACGGGGGAGACCCAGTACTTC.

This clone was counted once. The chain employs TRBV6-6 and TRBJ2-4, with 8 bases that match TRBD1. Germline assignment: CDR1 MNHNY and CDR2 SVGAGI (reference sequence). This CDR3 is built from 15 residues. V was clipped by 6 bases and J by 5 bases; unmatched bases: 9. The CDR3, as DNA: TGTGCCAGCAGAAGGGCCGGACAGGGCCAAAACATTCAGTACTTC. Translating it yields CASRRAGQGQNIQYF.

The CDR3 bases are TGTGCCAGCAGTGAATTAGGGAACTATGGCTACACCTTC. Translating gives CASSELGNYGYTF. J is TRBJ1-2 and V is TRBV2, with unresolved D. The CDR3 is 13 residues long. CDR1 is SNHLY and CDR2 is FYNNEI in the germline V gene. V was clipped by 2 bases and J by 2 bases, with 6 bases between them.

The J gene is TRBJ1-6, the V gene TRBV6-4; the match to TRBD1 covers 12 bases. With 6 bases clipped from V and 6 bases from J, the junction kept 3 bases outside the gene matches. This CDR3 is built from 15 residues. The germline CDR1 and CDR2 sequences are MRHNA and SNTAGT. Here the CDR3 reads CASRGDRGPNSPLHF. The CDR3, as DNA: TGTGCCAGCAGGGGGGACAGGGGGCCTAATTCACCCCTCCACTTT.

The chain employs TRBV2 and TRBJ2-5; 13 nucleotides align to TRBD2. This CDR3 has 15 amino acids. V shed 6 bases and J 3 bases; nucleotides not matched to a gene: 4. Germline V gene sequence: CDR1 SNHLY, CDR2 FYNNEI. The CDR3 DNA follows: TGTGCCAGCAGGCGACTAGCGGGGGGTGAAGAGACCCAGTACTTC. Translated, it gives CASRRLAGGEETQYF.

This clone was counted between two and nine times. The J gene is TRBJ1-1, the V gene TRBV7-9; D gene unclear. This CDR3 has 13 residues. The V gene's germline CDR1 is SEHNR and CDR2 FQNEAQ (reference sequence). V was clipped by 5 bases and J by 1 base, with 8 bases between them. This CDR3 reads CASSHDKNTEAFF. The CDR3 DNA follows: TGTGCCAGCAGCCACGATAAGAACACTGAAGCTTTCTTT.

The J gene is TRBJ1-1, the V gene TRBV7-9; the D is unclear. The CDR3 spans 14 residues. The V and J ends lost 2 bases and 0 bases respectively, with 7 bases between them. The germline V gene encodes CDR1 SEHNR and CDR2 FQNEAQ (reference sequence). The CDR3 sequence is CASSLQQLNTEAFF. The CDR3 DNA reads as TGTGCCAGCAGCTTACAACAGTTGAACACTGAAGCTTTCTTT. The full variable domain, its missing parts supplied by reference TRBV7-9 and TRBJ1-1, is DTGVSQNPRHKITKRGQNVTFRCDPISEHNRLYWYRQTLGQGPEFLTYFQNEAQLEKSRLLSDRFSAERPKGSFSTLEIQRTEQGDSAMYLCASSLQQLNTEAFFGQGTRLTVV.

The chain combines TRBV19 with TRBJ2-2; D remains ambiguous. Germline loops: CDR1 LNHDA, CDR2 SQIVND (reference sequence). Trimming took 7 bases from V and 1 from J, leaving 10 bases between them. The CDR3 has 14 residues. The chain's CDR3 is CASNVHMNTGELFF. CDR3 nucleotide sequence: TGTGCCAGTAACGTACATATGAACACCGGGGAGCTGTTTTTT.